The 4 T cell receptor beta chains reported below all come from one sample, sequenced in a study of control samples from healthy donors and cancer patients. Produced via immunoSEQ multiplex PCR; TCRdb's table is partial and in-frame only. Of roughly 170,000 clones listed, roughly 91% are singletons. The source material was blood. Every receptor here comes from a man between 18 and 29 years old in good health.

This rearrangement joins TRBV24-1 to TRBJ1-1; no reliable D call. CDR3 size: 13 residues. V lost 7 bases and J 5 bases, leaving 13 bases between the germline ends. Germline values: CDR1 KGHDR, CDR2 SFDVKD. The CDR3 spells CATRRGGETEAFF. CDR3 in DNA: TGTGCCACCAGACGGGGAGGCGAAACTGAAGCTTTCTTT.

As concerns this clone: Within the sample, other DNA sequences also encode this same CDR3. The J gene is TRBJ2-3, the V gene TRBV5-1; D not certain. The CDR3 is made up of 15 amino acids. The V end was cut by 0 bases, the J end by 0 bases, with 8 bases between. Looked up from germline, CDR1 is SGHRS and CDR2 is YFSETQ. The CDR3 region is CASSLGITSTDTQYF. CDR3 nucleotide sequence: TGCGCCAGCAGCTTGGGGATTACAAGCACAGATACGCAGTATTTT.

The rearrangement links TRBV9 to TRBJ1-4; no reliable D call. This CDR3 comprises 16 residues. Germline CDR1 and CDR2: SGDLS and YYNGEE. Trimming left V 3 bases short and J 7 bases short, with 19 bases between. The CDR3 protein is CASSAVGGSGTEKLFF. The CDR3 bases are TGTGCCAGCAGCGCCGTAGGAGGATCGGGTACTGAAAAACTGTTTTTT.

This rearrangement joins TRBV25-1 to TRBJ1-2; weak D call: TRBD1 (6 bases). Deletions cut 4 bases from V and 7 bases from J, with 16 bases between. Germline assignment: CDR1 MGHDK and CDR2 SYGVNS. The CDR3 length is 14 residues. The CDR3 DNA sequence: TGTGCCAGCAGTGCGTACAGGGTGTCGGCTGGCTACACCTTC. It is translated as CASSAYRVSAGYTF.